This is a list of T cell receptor beta chains from one sample in a study of T cells after yellow fever vaccination. MiXCR, run by TCRdb on the 5' RACE reads, gives a single entry per CDR3 protein. The sample yields hundreds of thousands of distinct CDR3 sequences, roughly 3.5% seen once. The sequencing used PBMCs, collected on the day of the yellow fever booster vaccination. These receptors were obtained from a man in his late teens or twenties who received the YFV17D yellow fever vaccine. Both conserved end residues are trimmed from each CDR3. Each record gives: D gene, J gene, V gene, CDR3 protein. A D gene is named only where the DNA matches it firmly.

NA | TRBJ2-1 | TRBV7-9 | ASSINLREQF
TRBD1 | TRBJ1-2 | TRBV10-3 | AITPGQGSNYGYT
TRBD1 | TRBJ2-5 | TRBV5-6 | ASSPDRGTETQY
TRBD1 | TRBJ2-1 | TRBV3-1 | ASSQGNRGKVYNEQF
NA | TRBJ2-1 | TRBV12-3/TRBV12-4 | ASSLKGAGSYNEQF
NA | TRBJ2-1 | TRBV10-2 | ASSEYPKGSHDEQF
NA | TRBJ2-1 | TRBV9 | ASSVSTEPGTRPF
NA | TRBJ1-2 | TRBV7-2 | ASSPRSTFKTNLYGYT
TRBD2 | TRBJ2-7 | TRBV7-8 | ASRLAGNAYEQY
NA | TRBJ1-2 | TRBV5-1 | ASSLSGYGQGYT
NA | TRBJ1-1 | TRBV14 | ASSQDGGALKAF
NA | TRBJ1-1 | TRBV6-4 | ASSAGGVNTEAF
NA | TRBJ2-7 | TRBV9 | ASSAYQESSYEKY
NA | TRBJ1-2 | TRBV6-2/TRBV6-3 | ASRTGRWGYT
TRBD1 | TRBJ1-1 | TRBV7-2 | ASSSGQGFTEAF
TRBD1 | TRBJ2-1 | TRBV4-3 | ASSQENPGTGGDEQF
NA | TRBJ1-4 | TRBV20-1 | SARDPKHATNEKLF
NA | TRBJ2-7 | TRBV27 | ASSPGTRGHEQY
NA | TRBJ2-2 | TRBV12-3/TRBV12-4 | ASTRGGRTGELF
NA | TRBJ2-5 | TRBV3-1 | ASSQPYQETQY
NA | TRBJ2-1 | TRBV5-4 | ASSHSGRGLSSYNEQF
TRBD2 | TRBJ2-5 | TRBV7-2 | ASSLGTSGGPGETQY
NA | TRBJ2-7 | TRBV7-2 | ASSLALWGIYEQY
NA | TRBJ2-7 | TRBV12-3/TRBV12-4 | ASSSRRQIYEQY
NA | TRBJ1-2 | TRBV20-1 | SASRYGYT
TRBD2 | TRBJ2-3 | TRBV20-1 | SGEAPGGPDTQY
NA | TRBJ1-5 | TRBV5-1 | ASSLGPRRGGNQPQH
TRBD1 | TRBJ2-5 | TRBV4-3 | ASSHTPGQGMETQY
TRBD1 | TRBJ2-7 | TRBV27 | ASSLLGRGPSYEQY
NA | TRBJ1-5 | TRBV20-1 | SARDLRGIAVDQPQH
NA | TRBJ1-6 | TRBV18 | ASSPSQENSPLH
TRBD1 | TRBJ1-4 | TRBV9 | ASSAGTGGEKLF
NA | TRBJ2-3 | TRBV6-5 | ASSYSGGGFGTDTQY
NA | TRBJ2-2 | TRBV27 | ASSFNGAGTGELF
TRBD1 | TRBJ2-5 | TRBV5-1 | ASSPAGTGEETQY
TRBD1 | TRBJ1-1 | TRBV5-1 | ASSWDRGPEAF
NA | TRBJ2-5 | TRBV6-5 | ASSQPGRDGAETQY